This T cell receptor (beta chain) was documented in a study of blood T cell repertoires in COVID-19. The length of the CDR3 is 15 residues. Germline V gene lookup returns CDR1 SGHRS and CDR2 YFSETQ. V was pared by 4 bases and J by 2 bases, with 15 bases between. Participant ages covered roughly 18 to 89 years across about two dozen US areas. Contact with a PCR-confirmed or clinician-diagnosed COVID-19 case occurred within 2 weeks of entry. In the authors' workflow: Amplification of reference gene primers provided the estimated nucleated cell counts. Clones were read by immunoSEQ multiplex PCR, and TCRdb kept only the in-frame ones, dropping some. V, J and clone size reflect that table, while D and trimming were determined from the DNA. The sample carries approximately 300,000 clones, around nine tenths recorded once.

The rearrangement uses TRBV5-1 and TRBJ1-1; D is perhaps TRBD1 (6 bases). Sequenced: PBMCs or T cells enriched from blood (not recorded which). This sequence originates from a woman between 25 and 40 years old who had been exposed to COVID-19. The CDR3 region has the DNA TGCGCCAGCAGCCTACTCACAGGGAAAAACACTGAAGCTTTCTTT. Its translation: CASSLLTGKNTEAFF. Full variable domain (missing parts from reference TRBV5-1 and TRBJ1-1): KAGVTQTPRYLIKTRGQQVTLSCSPISGHRSVSWYQQTPGQGLQFLFEYFSETQRNKGNFPGRFSGRQFSNSRSEMNVSTLELGDSALYLCASSLLTGKNTEAFFGQGTRLTVV.